The 12 T cell receptor beta chains below all came from one sample that was sequenced in a study of blood T cell repertoires in COVID-19. Sequenced by immunoSEQ multiplex PCR; TCRdb stores in-frame clones only, minus some. In the table there are about 160,000 clones, 80% to 85% of which are singletons. What was sequenced was PBMCs or T cells enriched from blood (not recorded which). These receptors originate from a woman between 50 and 59 years old who had recovered from COVID-19.

The V gene is TRBV14, the J gene TRBJ2-7; possibly TRBD1 for D (5 bases). CDR1 SGHDN and CDR2 FVKESK come from the germline V gene. V lost 1 base and J lost 0, with 10 bases in between. This CDR3 region has 15 residues. CDR3 coding DNA: TGTGCCAGCAGCCAAGGGACATGGAGCTCCTACGAGCAGTACTTC. It specifies CASSQGTWSSYEQYF.

This clone appeared a single time. This chain connects TRBV28 to TRBJ2-7; D perhaps matches TRBD2 (5 bases). This CDR3 has 14 amino acids. Germline V gene data show CDR1 as MDHEN and CDR2 as SYDVKM. The ends were cut back, 7 bases at V and 2 bases at J, with 15 bases in the middle. DNA for the CDR3: TGTGCCAGCAATCGCCAGCGGACCGCCTACGAGCAGTACTTC. Amino acid sequence: CASNRQRTAYEQYF.

This clone was seen once. V usage is TRBV5-1 and J usage is TRBJ1-2; 7 nucleotides agree with TRBD1. V trimming: 6 bases; J trimming: 4 bases; junction bases outside the gene matches: 15. This CDR3 comprises 16 residues. CDR1 and CDR2 (germline): SGHRS, YFSETQ. The CDR3 protein is CASTLTGTESSYGYTF. Here the CDR3 DNA reads TGCGCCAGCACGCTAACCGGGACAGAAAGCTCCTATGGCTACACCTTC.

The V gene is TRBV11-1, the J gene TRBJ2-1, with TRBD2 matching 12 bases. The V gene end was trimmed by 2 bases and the J gene end by 4 bases; junction bases not matched to a gene: 3. In germline, CDR1 is SGHAT, CDR2 FQDESV (reference sequence). The length of the CDR3 is 16 residues. CDR3 bases: TGTGCCAGCAGCTTACTAGCGGGGGGGAGGTACAATGAGCAGTTCTTC. This translates into CASSLLAGGRYNEQFF.

CDR3 amino acids: CATSRDRSTQYF. The CDR3 bases are TGTGCCACCAGCAGAGATAGAAGCACGCAGTATTTT. The chain joins TRBV15 to TRBJ2-3, with no clear D. CDR1 and CDR2 (germline): LNHNV, YYDKDF (reference sequence). The CDR3 sequence is 12 residues long. With 0 bases removed from V and 9 bases from J, the gap between germline ends came to 7 bases.

The rearrangement links TRBV5-4 to TRBJ2-5; the D gene is possibly TRBD2 (5 bases). Trimming cost V 4 bases and J 2 bases, with 12 bases left between them. The length of the CDR3 is 14 residues. Germline CDR1 reads SGHNT; CDR2 reads YYREEE (reference sequence). The CDR3 loop reads CASSARDFQETQYF. The CDR3 nucleotides are TGTGCCAGCAGCGCCCGGGATTTTCAAGAGACCCAGTACTTC.

V and J are TRBV10-3 and TRBJ2-1, with 7 bases that match TRBD1. This CDR3 spans 13 amino acids. From germline, CDR1 is ENHRY and CDR2 SYGVKD. J lost 6 bases, V lost 10 bases, and 9 bases had no gene match. This CDR3 reads CATGAGTANEQFF. CDR3 sequence (DNA): TGTGCCACCGGAGCTGGGACAGCCAATGAGCAGTTCTTC.

The J gene is TRBJ2-1, the V gene TRBV9, with D unclear. This CDR3 has 14 amino acids. Trimming cost V 1 base and J 9 bases, with 14 bases left between them. Germline V gene sequence: CDR1 SGDLS, CDR2 YYNGEE. The chain's CDR3 is CASSVRLTPGEQFF. The CDR3 nucleotides are TGTGCCAGCAGCGTAAGGCTTACGCCGGGTGAGCAGTTCTTC.

The J gene is TRBJ2-7, the V gene TRBV11-2; 7 nucleotides line up with TRBD1. This CDR3 spans 13 amino acids. Germline CDR1 and CDR2: SGHAT and FQNNGV. Trimming at V came to 5 bases and at J to 5 bases, leaving 6 bases not matched to a gene. The CDR3 is CASSPGTVNEQYF. The DNA of the CDR3 is TGTGCCAGCAGCCCGGGGACAGTAAACGAGCAGTACTTC.

The rearrangement links TRBV11-3 to TRBJ2-3, with a possible D match to TRBD1 (6 bases). V was trimmed by 3 bases and J by 5 bases, leaving 18 bases between them. This CDR3 region has 16 residues. From germline, CDR1 is SGHNT and CDR2 YENEEA. CDR3 sequence: CASSLAQGNAEDTQYF. CDR3 nucleotide sequence: TGTGCCAGCAGCTTGGCACAGGGAAACGCCGAAGATACGCAGTATTTT. Complete variable domain (other parts from reference TRBV11-3 and TRBJ2-3): EAGVVQSPRYKIIEKKQPVAFWCNPISGHNTLYWYLQNLGQGPELLIRYENEEAVDDSQLPKDRFSAERLKGVDSTLKIQPAELGDSAVYLCASSLAQGNAEDTQYFGPGTRLTVL.

This chain joins TRBV6-5 and TRBJ1-6; 9 positions match TRBD1. Germline V gene data show CDR1 as MNHEY and CDR2 as SVGAGI. This CDR3 region has 14 residues. Unmatched junction bases numbered 13, after V lost 8 bases and J lost 14 bases. Written as DNA, the CDR3 is TGTGCCAGCGGCCGGGACAGGGAATTTCCGTCCCTCCACTTT. Amino acids: CASGRDREFPSLHF.

V gene TRBV5-1 combines with J gene TRBJ1-1; D gene ambiguous. Germline V gene lookup returns CDR1 SGHRS and CDR2 YFSETQ. This CDR3 contains 13 residues. Trimming pared 4 bases from V and 0 bases from J, leaving 7 bases between. The DNA for the CDR3 is TGCGCCAGCAGCCAGGAACTGAACACTGAAGCTTTCTTT. Protein: CASSQELNTEAFF.